These T cell receptor beta chains were read from a single sample in a study of shared clonotypes between healthy human individuals. TCRdb's table, derived via immunoSEQ multiplex PCR, lists solely in-frame clones and lacks some. The data show around 1.9 million clones, roughly 95% seen once. Sequencing was performed on naive CD8+ T cells from PBMCs. The receptors stem from a man younger than 35 in good health. Some clones in this sample may be carry-over from other donors' samples. Both conserved end residues are part of each CDR3. Fields, in order: clone size, J gene, V gene, D gene, CDR3 DNA, CDR3 protein. A D gene is named only where the DNA matches it firmly. Some rows have no size entry. The others give once, few or many, or a class for an expanded clone.

abundance: NA
j_gene: TRBJ2-7
v_gene: TRBV29-1
d_gene: NA
CDR3nt: TGCAGCGTTTTGACAGCATCCTACGAGCAGTACTTC
CDR3aa: CSVLTASYEQYF

abundance: NA
j_gene: TRBJ1-1
v_gene: TRBV18
d_gene: NA
CDR3nt: TGTGCCAGCTCACTAAACCGGGACAAAACATTAACGGAAGCTTTCTTT
CDR3aa: CASSLNRDKTLTEAFF

abundance: NA
j_gene: TRBJ2-3
v_gene: TRBV2
d_gene: TRBD2
CDR3nt: TGTGCCAGCAGTACTCGGACTAGCGGGAGGGCTAGCACAGATACGCAGTATTTT
CDR3aa: CASSTRTSGRASTDTQYF

abundance: NA
j_gene: TRBJ2-7
v_gene: TRBV5-1
d_gene: TRBD1
CDR3nt: TGCGCCAGCAGCCTGGGACAGGGTCTGAACGAGCAGTACTTC
CDR3aa: CASSLGQGLNEQYF

abundance: NA
j_gene: TRBJ1-5
v_gene: TRBV7-3
d_gene: NA
CDR3nt: TGTGCCAGCAGCCCCCGGCAGGGCCAATATAGCAATCAGCCCCAGCATTTT
CDR3aa: CASSPRQGQYSNQPQHF

abundance: NA
j_gene: TRBJ2-3
v_gene: TRBV7-6
d_gene: NA
CDR3nt: TGTGCCAGCAGCTTGAGGGACCCCTTCTCGGATACGCAGTATTTT
CDR3aa: CASSLRDPFSDTQYF

abundance: NA
j_gene: TRBJ2-1
v_gene: TRBV11-1
d_gene: TRBD1
CDR3nt: TGTGCCAGCAGCGTCCGGGACAGACTGTACAATGAGCAGTTCTTC
CDR3aa: CASSVRDRLYNEQFF

abundance: once
j_gene: TRBJ2-1
v_gene: TRBV27
d_gene: NA
CDR3nt: TGTGCCAGCAGTTTTTACCCGGCTGAGGGGAATCTGTTCTTC
CDR3aa: CASSFYPAEGNLFF

abundance: NA
j_gene: TRBJ1-2
v_gene: TRBV5-5
d_gene: NA
CDR3nt: TGTGCCAGCAGCTTGGCTAACGCTTTTGGACGGACTAACTATGGCTACACCTTC
CDR3aa: CASSLANAFGRTNYGYTF

abundance: NA
j_gene: TRBJ2-7
v_gene: TRBV11-2
d_gene: TRBD2
CDR3nt: TGTGCCAGCAGCTTATGGTTCCGGGAGGGCTACGAGCAGTACTTC
CDR3aa: CASSLWFREGYEQYF

abundance: NA
j_gene: TRBJ2-1
v_gene: TRBV27
d_gene: NA
CDR3nt: TGTGCCAGCAGTTACACTAGTACTAATGAGCAGTTCTTC
CDR3aa: CASSYTSTNEQFF

abundance: NA
j_gene: TRBJ2-1
v_gene: TRBV5-4
d_gene: TRBD2
CDR3nt: TGTGCCAGCAGCGCTTGGCGGGAGGGCAATGAGCAGTTCTTC
CDR3aa: CASSAWREGNEQFF

abundance: once
j_gene: TRBJ1-2
v_gene: TRBV28
d_gene: TRBD1
CDR3nt: TGTGCCAGCAGTTTATTTCGGACAGGAGAATCCTACACCTTC
CDR3aa: CASSLFRTGESYTF

abundance: NA
j_gene: TRBJ2-3
v_gene: TRBV9
d_gene: NA
CDR3nt: TGTGCCAGCAGCGAACAGGGCGCAGATACGCAGTATTTT
CDR3aa: CASSEQGADTQYF

abundance: NA
j_gene: TRBJ2-1
v_gene: TRBV19
d_gene: NA
CDR3nt: TGTGCCAGTAGGGGCACAGCCAATGAGCAGTTCTTC
CDR3aa: CASRGTANEQFF

abundance: NA
j_gene: TRBJ2-7
v_gene: TRBV5-1
d_gene: NA
CDR3nt: TGCGCCAGCAGCTTGGCCCCAGACGAGCAGTACTTC
CDR3aa: CASSLAPDEQYF